The source of this T cell receptor (beta chain) is a study of CD8 T cells in Susac syndrome. In regard to this clonotype: Its antigen is unidentified.

Germline V CDR1 and CDR2: LGHNA, YNFKEQ. This CDR3 has 15 residues. V was clipped by 1 base and J by 1 base; unmatched bases: 4. Study-wide results and limits: The study acknowledged a relatively small number of individuals in its TCR sequencing and HLA analysis.

The authors carried out high-throughput sequencing of TCR beta. They applied it to CD8+ and CD4+ T cells obtained from blood. TEMRA cells were enriched by FACS, and CD4+ and CD8+ T cells were negatively isolated. RNA in amounts of roughly 0.5 to 1 ug was reverse transcribed with random hexamers. Amplification of the TCR beta CDR3 was carried out by immunoSEQ multiplex PCR, which spanned a total of 54 Vbeta and 13 Jbeta segments. Using its own MiXCR run on the immunoSEQ multiplex PCR reads, TCRdb lists one record per CDR3 protein. The sample holds some 100,000 distinct CDR3 sequences, about 95% seen once.

The source is a human donor in good health. V and J are TRBV4-2 and TRBJ2-7, with 7 positions matching TRBD1. Sequencing was carried out using CD4+ T cells from PBMCs. CDR3 in DNA: TGTGCCAGCAGCCAAGGGGACAGTACTTCCTACGAGCAGTACTTC. This gives the protein CASSQGDSTSYEQYF.